One sample yielded the 2 T cell receptor beta chains listed below, sequenced in a study of T cell repertoires in cytomegalovirus infection. TCRdb redid the calling of the reads with MiXCR, one entry per CDR3 protein. The sample contains approximately 170,000 distinct CDR3 sequences, approximately 15% of which appear only once. Sequenced sample: PBMCs. The source of these receptors is a human donor in good health (CMV status not recorded). Some clones in this sample may be carry-over from other donors' samples.

This clonotype came up many times. The rearrangement links TRBV7-8 to TRBJ1-5; possibly TRBD1 for D (5 bases). There are 14 residues in the CDR3. Deletions cut 5 bases from V and 1 base from J, with 9 bases between. Germline V gene sequence: CDR1 SGHVS, CDR2 FQNEAQ. This chain's CDR3 is CASSPRQSNQPQHF. The CDR3 bases are TGTGCCAGCAGCCCCCGACAGAGCAATCAGCCCCAGCATTTT.

This clonotype was observed many times. The J gene is TRBJ1-5, the V gene TRBV28; D unclear. The CDR3 sequence is 11 residues long. CDR1 is MDHEN and CDR2 is SYDVKM in the germline V gene. V was cut by 3 bases and J by 6 bases, with 3 bases left in between. CDR3 sequence (DNA): TGTGCCAGCAGTTTTGGTCAGCCCCAGCATTTT. Encoded protein: CASSFGQPQHF.